This entry describes one T cell receptor (beta chain). Its antigen is not yet known. Base qualities are not at hand, and no much larger clone is one base apart. The cohort was made up of approximately 700 healthy bone marrow donors. At the time of sampling, all cohort members were nominally healthy, though unrecorded immune exposures were likely present. The donor was CMV seronegative and belonged to the group of approximately 320 seronegative cohort members. Every donor gave a peripheral blood sample, and the peripheral blood mononuclear cells from that sample were used for TCR beta sequencing. Genomic DNA was extracted from the blood cell samples with the Qiagen DNeasy Blood Extraction Kit. The germline V gene specifies SGHRS as CDR1 and YFSETQ as CDR2. Its CDR3 holds 18 amino acids, cysteine through phenylalanine. Only the CDR3 region is kept as DNA, spanning 54 bases read in frame from base 1. The germline V end is reduced by 6 bases and the J end by 5 bases; junction bases left unmatched: 19.

The record originates from a study of cytomegalovirus exposure and HLA in healthy donors (dated by TCRdb to 2017 to 2019). With regard to the full study: In an earlier analysis of some 610 of the donors, approximately 260 Gb of sequence data and just under 120 million unique TCR beta sequences from 150 million to 200 million T cells were reported. An early release that covered fewer than 800 HLA-typed donors contained around 300 gigabases of sequencing data and around 80 million unique TCR sequences. Of the 300 to 450 genotyped donors, approximately 81% were placed in the genetic ancestry cluster associated with self-reported Caucasian donors. The aim of the study was to test whether cataloging public T cell receptors could identify signatures of past pathogen exposure. The T cell repertoires of several hundred subjects were profiled by immunosequencing and related to cytomegalovirus serostatus. In addition to the first cohort of around 670 subjects, a separate validation cohort of 120 different subjects was used. To predict cytomegalovirus infection status, the study combined high-throughput TCR immunosequencing, statistical association of individual TCRs with disease status, and machine learning. To study patterns of TCR occurrence, a later analysis re-analyzed previously published TCR beta repertoires from around 700 donors and added high-resolution HLA genotyping. The later analysis used no new phenotypic data to find candidate immune exposures, relying instead on TCR beta sequences and their occurrence across donors. An earlier analysis of several hundred of the donors used high-throughput TCR beta sequencing to judge whether each TCR beta V gene segment behaved as functional or pseudogenic. Donor age, sex, ethnicity and CMV serostatus were compiled alongside the repertoire data. In a later genetic analysis, genome-wide SNP genotypes for 398 of the 666 donors were used, and that subset was treated as a discovery cohort. All discovery cohort repertoires had been generated using a single sequencing platform. HLA typing included class I and class II loci at four-digit resolution. The number of donors typed differed by locus, with roughly 620-630 for A, B, C, DRB1 and DQB1, around 500 for DQA1, over 600 for DPA1, and approximately 470 for DPB1. Roughly five DR-DQ haplotypes were handled as single units for association and clustering, since linkage in the cohort was strong. Among about 400 genotyped donors of the cohort, an average of around 240,000 unique TCR beta nucleotide sequences was sequenced per donor, of which about 20% were non-productive. What the authors observed across the whole study: When HLA alleles, especially DR and DQ, strongly co-occurred, attributing TCR associations to individual alleles was difficult. For the cohort, immune exposure information was limited to CMV serostatus. A later genetic analysis associated a missense DCLRE1C variant with V-gene and J-gene trimming of TCR beta chains, and an independent cohort replicated the association. A later analysis found that HLA-associated TCR beta chains were more clonally expanded and had lower generation probabilities than equally common non-associated chains. Some IMGT-functional V segments, including TRBV6-2 and TRBV6-3, could not be told apart with the 87-base-pair reads, so those segments were excluded. Some 16 rarely observed V segments, including chromosome 9 orphons, were excluded from the earlier analysis of just under 600 of the donors because counts were too low. Most TCR sequences were seen in very few donors, while some public TCRs were found in many individuals. According to a later analysis, parvovirus B19, influenza, CMV and Epstein-Barr virus appeared linked to several top co-occurrence clusters. According to a later analysis, TCR association rates differed among HLA loci, with DRB1 alleles showing the most associated TCRs and HLA-C alleles showing the fewest. A later analysis found that most CMV-associated TCR beta chains appeared HLA-restricted, with HLA associations seemingly driven largely by CMV exposure. In a later genetic analysis, fewer N-insertions in productive TCRs were reported among donors in an Asian-associated ancestry cluster than the roughly 640-donor mean. Because HLA typing was unavailable for some donors at each locus, only the typed subset was used in association tests. Linkage disequilibrium might explain the correlated functional status among segregating V segments, but an unknown experimental factor could not be ruled out. The authors suggested that the approach could potentially be extended to other disease states and immunological phenotypes. In vitro tests confirmed that a few of the cytomegalovirus-associated TCR beta chains recognize cytomegalovirus antigens. In an earlier analysis of 450 to 750 of the donors, most TCR beta V segments appeared in productive rearrangements about 87% or about 30% of the time, broadly matching IMGT annotations. At a false discovery rate of 0.05, a later analysis linked 16,000 or so TCR beta sequences to specific HLA alleles. The classifier was reported to diagnose cytomegalovirus status with high specificity and sensitivity in both the original cohort and the validation cohort. A further reported finding was that TCR beta sequences accurately predicted the HLA-A and HLA-B alleles for most subjects in the first cohort. The cohort was sequenced for TCR beta chains only, and without alpha or paired-chain data the features that could be detected were limited. The study gave a list of under 200 TCR beta chains associated with cytomegalovirus. The sequencing pipeline was judged likely to have produced a cluster of highly shared sequence variants as a technical artifact. The presence/absence analyses assumed that sequencing depth was roughly uniform across donors, and that assumption may not be true.

Preparation of the library involved the immunoSEQ multiplex PCR assay. For the multiplex PCR, a mixture combining 60 forward primers for TCR Vbeta segments and 13 reverse primers for TCR Jbeta segments was used. The CDR3 region of rearranged TCR beta genes was amplified from genomic DNA by a multiplex PCR assay. On the Illumina HiSeq System, the amplified TCR beta libraries were sequenced as 87-base-pair reads. In the paper's pipeline: Across the roughly 700 repertoires, a later analysis counted roughly 77 million unique TCR beta chains, around 10 million of which were shared by at least two donors. A nearest-neighbor algorithm error-corrected the raw reads and collapsed the reads into unique sequences, merging closely related sequences to remove PCR and sequencing errors. To assign V, D and J gene segments, CDR3 sequences were aligned to IMGT reference sequences. For a sequence to be retained, a match of at least six nucleotides to both a V gene segment and a J gene segment was required. A rearrangement was called productive if the CDR3 had no stop codons and remained in frame with V and J, and every other rearrangement was called non-productive. Following IMGT convention, CDR3 was defined as the stretch from the second conserved V-encoded cysteine up to the conserved J-encoded phenylalanine. The earlier analysis of about 640 of the donors excluded any sequence lacking an unambiguous match to a single V gene segment. In an earlier analysis of some 590 of the donors, V segments were called functional above 56.7% productive rearrangements and were called segregating when the between-donor standard deviation exceeded 5%. To diagnose cytomegalovirus status from the catalog of TCR beta chain sequences, a statistical classification framework was built. In a later analysis, V and J genes were assigned by comparing TCR nucleotide sequences against IMGT/GENE-DB human TR gene sequences. A later analysis assigned CDR3 sequences and most-parsimonious VDJ recombination scenarios with the TCRdist pipeline. A later analysis defined each TCR beta chain by its CDR3 amino acid sequence plus V-gene family, and excluded reads lacking a unique V-gene family. As a way to deal with suspected cross-contamination and a sequencing artifact, a later analysis dropped 500 to 700 nucleotide sequences that were highly shared and had low generation probability. In a later analysis, a clonal expansion index for each public chain was calculated from normalized within-repertoire ranks of inferred template counts. In a later analysis, generation probabilities were computed using a VDJ recombination model fitted to out-of-frame rearrangements, and the results were checked against IGoR. Hypergeometric tests were used in a later analysis to score TCR-TCR, TCR-HLA and TCR-CMV co-occurrence, with a repertoire-size bias correction applied to the TCR pairs. In a later analysis, false discovery rates were estimated by permuting HLA or CMV assignments 20 times. A later analysis grouped co-occurring TCRs with DBSCAN, adding TCRdist sequence similarity when clustering within HLA-allele-positive subsets. Co-occurrence clustering excluded repertoires with fewer than 30,000 or more than 120,000 public chains, plus five with anomalous nucleotide sharing. The table was pulled from immuneACCESS by TCRdb, which kept in-frame rearrangements only. Such tables lose some clones; where checked, under half of the loss comes from unresolved V genes, and the rest has no known cause. That table gives V, J and clone size, and the DNA gave D and trimming. Recorded for this sample are some 160,000 clones; over 75% of them occurred a single time. Clones ranked in the top ten supply less than 2.5% of the sample.

The sequence was obtained from a male donor in good health and CMV-seronegative. The V and J segments used are TRBV5-1 and TRBJ2-5; 10 of the junction bases match TRBD1. Sequencing was carried out using PBMCs. Here is the DNA: TGCGCCAGCACCCCGATCCCGAGACAGGGGGCGAGTGGGGAGACCCAGTACTTC. It is translated as CASTPIPRQGASGETQYF.